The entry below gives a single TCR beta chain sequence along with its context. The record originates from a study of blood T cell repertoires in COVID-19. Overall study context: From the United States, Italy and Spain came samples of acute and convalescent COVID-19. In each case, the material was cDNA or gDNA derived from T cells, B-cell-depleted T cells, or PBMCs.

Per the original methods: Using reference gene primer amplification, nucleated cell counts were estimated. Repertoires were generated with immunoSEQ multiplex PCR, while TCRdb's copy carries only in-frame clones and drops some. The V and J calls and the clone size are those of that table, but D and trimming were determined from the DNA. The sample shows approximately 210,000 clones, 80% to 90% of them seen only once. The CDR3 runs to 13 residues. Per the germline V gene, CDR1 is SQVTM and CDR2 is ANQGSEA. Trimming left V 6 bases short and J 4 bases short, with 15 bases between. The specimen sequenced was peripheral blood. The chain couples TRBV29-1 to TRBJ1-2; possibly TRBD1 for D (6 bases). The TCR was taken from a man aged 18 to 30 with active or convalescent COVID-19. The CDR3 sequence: CSVQDSHSYGYTF. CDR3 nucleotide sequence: TGCAGCGTCCAGGACAGTCACTCCTATGGCTACACCTTC.